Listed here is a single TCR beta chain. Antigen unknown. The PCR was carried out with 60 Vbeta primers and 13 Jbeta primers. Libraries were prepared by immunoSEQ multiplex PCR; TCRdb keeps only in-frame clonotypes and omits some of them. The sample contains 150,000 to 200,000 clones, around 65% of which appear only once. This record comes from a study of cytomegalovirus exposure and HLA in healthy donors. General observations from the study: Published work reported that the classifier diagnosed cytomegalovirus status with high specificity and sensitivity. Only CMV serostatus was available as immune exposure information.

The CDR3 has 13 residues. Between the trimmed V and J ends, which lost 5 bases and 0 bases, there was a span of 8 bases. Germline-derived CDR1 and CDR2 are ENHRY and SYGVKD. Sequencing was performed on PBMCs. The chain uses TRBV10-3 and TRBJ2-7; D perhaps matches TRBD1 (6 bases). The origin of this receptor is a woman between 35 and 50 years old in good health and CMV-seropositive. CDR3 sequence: CAISRDTSYEQYF. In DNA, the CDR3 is TGTGCCATCAGTAGGGACACCTCCTACGAGCAGTACTTC.